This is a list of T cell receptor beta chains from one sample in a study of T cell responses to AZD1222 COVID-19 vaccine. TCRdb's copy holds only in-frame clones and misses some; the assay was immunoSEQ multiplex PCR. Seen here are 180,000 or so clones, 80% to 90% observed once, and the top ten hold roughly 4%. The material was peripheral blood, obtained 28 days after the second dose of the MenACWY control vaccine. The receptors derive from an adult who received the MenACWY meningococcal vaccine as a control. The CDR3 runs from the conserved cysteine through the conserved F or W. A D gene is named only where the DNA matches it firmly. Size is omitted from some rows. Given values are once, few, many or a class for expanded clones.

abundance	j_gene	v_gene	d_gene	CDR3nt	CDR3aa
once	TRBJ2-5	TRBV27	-	TGTGCCAGCAGTTTGGGTTTTTCGAAGACCCAGTACTTC	CASSLGFSKTQYF
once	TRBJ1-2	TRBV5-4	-	TGTGCCAGCAGCTATTCAGACAGATACTATGGCTACACCTTC	CASSYSDRYYGYTF
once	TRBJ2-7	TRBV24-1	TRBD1	TGTGCCACCGGGACAGGACTGTCTGGCGAGCAGTACTTC	CATGTGLSGEQYF
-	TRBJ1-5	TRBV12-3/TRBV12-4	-	TGTGCCAGCAGTTTGACGGTGAATCAGCCCCAGCATTTT	CASSLTVNQPQHF
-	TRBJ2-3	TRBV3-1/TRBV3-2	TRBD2	TGTGCCAGCAGCCGAACCCGTTCTAGCGGGGACACAGATACGCAGTATTTT	CASSRTRSSGDTDTQYF
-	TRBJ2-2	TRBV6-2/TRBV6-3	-	TGTGCCAGCAGCCGCTTTGGGAGCGACACCGGGGAGCTGTTTTTT	CASSRFGSDTGELFF
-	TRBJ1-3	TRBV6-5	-	TGTGCCAGCAGTTACCAGGGCCCAAGCGGGGCCATATATTTT	CASSYQGPSGAIYF
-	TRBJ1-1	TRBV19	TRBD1	TGTGCCAGTAGTATCAGGGGGCGCGGTAGTGAAGCTTTCTTT	CASSIRGRGSEAFF
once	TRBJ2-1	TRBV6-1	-	TGTGCCAGCAGTGAACAGCAGGTAAAAGGCGAGCAGTTCTTC	CASSEQQVKGEQFF
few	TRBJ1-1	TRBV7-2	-	TGTGCCAGCAGCTTAGGTAATCTGGCCGGGAACACTGAAGCTTTCTTT	CASSLGNLAGNTEAFF
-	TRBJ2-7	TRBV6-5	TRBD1	TGTGCCAGCACTCCCCCGGGACAGGGTCCCGAGCAGTACTTC	CASTPPGQGPEQYF
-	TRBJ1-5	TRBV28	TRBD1	TGTGCCAGCAAGACCGGGACAGGGGTTCAGCCCCAGCATTTT	CASKTGTGVQPQHF
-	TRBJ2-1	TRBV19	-	TGTGCCATTTCACAGGCGAGCGGCTACAATGAGCAGTTCTTC	CAISQASGYNEQFF
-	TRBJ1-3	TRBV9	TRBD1	TGTGCCAGCAGCGCCCACAGGGGGGCTTTCTCTGGAAACACCATATATTTT	CASSAHRGAFSGNTIYF
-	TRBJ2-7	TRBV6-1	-	TGTGCCAGCAGTGAGTTGGCAGTTACCTACGAGCAGTACTTC	CASSELAVTYEQYF
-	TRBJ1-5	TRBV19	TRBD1	TGTGCCAGTAGTTGGGACAGGGGGCAGCCCCAGCATTTT	CASSWDRGQPQHF
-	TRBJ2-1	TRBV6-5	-	TGTGCCAGCAGTCTGCAGGCTTTTAACAACAATGAGCAGTTCTTC	CASSLQAFNNNEQFF
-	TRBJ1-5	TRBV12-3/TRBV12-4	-	TGTGCCAGCAGTCAAATGGGACAGCCCCAGCATTTT	CASSQMGQPQHF
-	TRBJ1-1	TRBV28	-	TGTGCCAGCAGTTTAGGGGGGGGAGGTCGGAACACTGAAGCTTTCTTT	CASSLGGGGRNTEAFF
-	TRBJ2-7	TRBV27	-	TGTGCCAGCAGTTCCTACCTGACCCAACCTGAGTACGAGCAGTACTTC	CASSSYLTQPEYEQYF
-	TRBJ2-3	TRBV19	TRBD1	TGTGCCAGTATCTCGACAGGGGGCGGGCCAGATACGCAGTATTTT	CASISTGGGPDTQYF
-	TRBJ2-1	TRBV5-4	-	TGTGCCAGCAGCTTCTTCAGCTCCTACAATGAGCAGTTCTTC	CASSFFSSYNEQFF
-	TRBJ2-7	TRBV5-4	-	TGTGCCAGCAGCTTGATAGCAACTTACGAGCAGTACTTC	CASSLIATYEQYF
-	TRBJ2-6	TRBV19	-	TGTGCCAGTAGTGACGAACGGGGGAGCGGGGCCAACGTCCTGACTTTC	CASSDERGSGANVLTF
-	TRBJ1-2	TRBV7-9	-	TGTGCCAGCAGCTTATCCGCAGCGGCCGATTTTAACTATGGCTACACCTTC	CASSLSAAADFNYGYTF
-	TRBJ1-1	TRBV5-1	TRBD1	TGCGCCAGCAGCTTGGAGGGGGCCCTCACTGAAGCTTTCTTT	CASSLEGALTEAFF
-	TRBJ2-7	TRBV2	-	TGTGCCAGCAATCGACTGAAATGGGAGCAGTACTTC	CASNRLKWEQYF
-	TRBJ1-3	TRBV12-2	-	TGTGCAAGTCGCCGGGGGGCGGTTGCTGGAAACACCATATATTTT	CASRRGAVAGNTIYF
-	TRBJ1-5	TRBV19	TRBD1	TGTGCCAGTAGTCCAGGGGACAGGAATCAGCCCCAGCATTTT	CASSPGDRNQPQHF
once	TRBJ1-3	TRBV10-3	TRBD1	TGTGCCATCAGAGACCGGACAGGCTTCTCTGGAAACACCATATATTTT	CAIRDRTGFSGNTIYF
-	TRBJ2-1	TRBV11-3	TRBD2	TGTGCCAGCAGCCCATCCCCGGGACTAGCATCAGATGAGCAGTTCTTC	CASSPSPGLASDEQFF
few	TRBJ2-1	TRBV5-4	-	TGTGCCAGCAGACTCCAGCAGGATAGCCGGCAGTTCTTC	CASRLQQDSRQFF
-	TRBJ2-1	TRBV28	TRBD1	TGTGCCAGCAGTTTCCCGCAGGGGGAATACAATGAGCAGTTCTTC	CASSFPQGEYNEQFF
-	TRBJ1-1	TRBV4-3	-	TGCGCCAGCAGCCAACAGGGGAGGTACACTGAAGCTTTCTTT	CASSQQGRYTEAFF
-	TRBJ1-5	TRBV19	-	TGTGCCAGTAGTATCTACGGGGATCAGCCCCAGCATTTT	CASSIYGDQPQHF
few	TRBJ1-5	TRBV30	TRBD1	TGTGCCACCTCCCAGGGGGGCAATCAGCCCCAGCATTTT	CATSQGGNQPQHF
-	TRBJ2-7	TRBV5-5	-	TGTGCCAGCAGCCTCTACAGGTACGAGCAGTACTTC	CASSLYRYEQYF
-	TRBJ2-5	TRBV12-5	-	TGTGCTAGTGGAGTCCAGCCAGGCTTTGGGACCCAGTACTTC	CASGVQPGFGTQYF
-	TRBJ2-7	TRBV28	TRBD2	TGTGCCAGCAGTTTATCATCTCGTTGGCGGGAGGGCTCCTACGAGCAGTACTTC	CASSLSSRWREGSYEQYF
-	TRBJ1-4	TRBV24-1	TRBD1	TGTGCCACCAGCACTTCAGGGGGAGGTGAAAAACTGTTTTTT	CATSTSGGGEKLFF
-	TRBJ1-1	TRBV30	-	TGTGCAAGGGATAGGGGGGCTACTGAAGCTTTCTTT	CARDRGATEAFF
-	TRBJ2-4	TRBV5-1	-	TGCGCCAGCAGCTCCGGGACTTCCAAAAACATTCAGTACTTC	CASSSGTSKNIQYF
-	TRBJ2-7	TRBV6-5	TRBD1	TGTGCCAGCAGTTACTCAGGGACAGGGCCCTACGAGCAGTACTTC	CASSYSGTGPYEQYF
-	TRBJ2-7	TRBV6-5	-	TGTGCCAGCAGTTCCCCCGGGGCGGCCTCCCCCGAGCAGTACTTC	CASSSPGAASPEQYF
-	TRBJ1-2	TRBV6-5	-	TGTGCCAGCAGTTACGTTCGAGACAGGCTGGGCACCTTC	CASSYVRDRLGTF
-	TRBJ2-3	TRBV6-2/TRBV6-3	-	TGTGCCAGCAGCCTGGGCGGCAGCACAGATACGCAGTATTTT	CASSLGGSTDTQYF
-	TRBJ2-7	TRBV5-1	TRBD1	TGCGCCAGCAGCTTGGTAAGGGGGCTTCAGGAGCAGTACTTC	CASSLVRGLQEQYF
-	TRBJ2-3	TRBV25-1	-	TGTGCCAGCAGTGACGGACGGACTACAGATACGCAGTATTTT	CASSDGRTTDTQYF
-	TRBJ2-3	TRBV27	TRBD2	TGTGCCAGCAGAAAACTAGCGGGAGGTTCAGATACGCAGTATTTT	CASRKLAGGSDTQYF
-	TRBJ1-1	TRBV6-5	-	TGTGCCAGCAGTTCCTTAACTAGGGGGGGCACTGAAGCTTTCTTT	CASSSLTRGGTEAFF
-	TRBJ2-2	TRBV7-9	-	TGTGCCAGCAGCTTAAAGAAGGCCGGGGAGCTGTTTTTT	CASSLKKAGELFF
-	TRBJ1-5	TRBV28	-	TGTGCCAGCACACTCTCTTTAAATCAGCCCCAGCATTTT	CASTLSLNQPQHF
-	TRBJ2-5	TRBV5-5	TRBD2	TGTGCCAGCAGCTTGGCAGCTAGCGGGAGTCCTCAAGAGACCCAGTACTTC	CASSLAASGSPQETQYF
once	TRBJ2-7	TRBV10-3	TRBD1	TGTGCCATCGGTTTCGGGACAGGCGAAACCTACGAGCAGTACTTC	CAIGFGTGETYEQYF
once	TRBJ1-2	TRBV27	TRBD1	TGTGCCAGCAGTTTATCAACAGGGGATTATGGCTACACCTTC	CASSLSTGDYGYTF